This T cell receptor beta chain was obtained from a study of CD8 T cells in Susac syndrome. The multiple sclerosis controls were treatment-naive patients with relapsing-remitting disease that was stable or active. Negative isolation yielded CD4+ and CD8+ T cells, and FACS enriched TEMRA cells. Random hexamers were used to reverse transcribe roughly 0.5 to 1 ug of RNA. MiXCR was run by TCRdb on the immunoSEQ multiplex PCR reads, yielding one entry per CDR3 protein. Found here are about 180,000 distinct CDR3 sequences, approximately 96% of them singletons; the top ten hold roughly 0.16%. The sequence was collected from a human donor with multiple sclerosis. Specimen: CD8+ T cells from PBMCs.

The CDR3 nucleotides are TGTGCCAGCAGCCAAGTCTACGGGTACGAGCAGTACTTC. Amino acids: CASSQVYGYEQYF. The gene calls are TRBV3-1 and TRBJ2-7; D not resolved. This CDR3 contains 13 residues. Germline loops: CDR1 LGHDT, CDR2 YNNKEL (reference sequence). The V and J ends lost 1 base and 4 bases respectively, with 8 bases between them.